This TCR beta chain stems from a study of cytomegalovirus exposure and HLA in healthy donors. Primers for the PCR totalled 60 Vbeta and 13 Jbeta. Method: immunoSEQ multiplex PCR; TCRdb's copy keeps in-frame clones and lacks some. The sample has about 130,000 clones. The germline V gene encodes CDR1 SGHRS and CDR2 YFSETQ. The V gene lost 4 bases and the J gene lost 3 bases, with 17 bases spanning the gap. This CDR3 has 15 residues. On this clone itself: Its antigen is unidentified.

General study results and limits: Clonal expansion, a later analysis showed, was greater in HLA-associated TCR beta chains than in equally common others. In an earlier analysis, most TCR beta V segments were productive about 90% or about 30% of the time. Highly shared variants forming one cluster were likely a sequencing artifact. Later analysis identified about 15,000 TCR beta sequences associated with HLA alleles, using a false discovery rate threshold of 0.05.

The source is a man between 25 and 39 years old in good health and CMV-seronegative. Sequenced material: PBMCs. The chain employs TRBV5-1 and TRBJ2-7, with unresolved D. CDR3 amino acids: CASSTLSAPDYEQYF. The CDR3 DNA reads as TGCGCCAGCAGCACCCTGTCCGCGCCTGACTACGAGCAGTACTTC. Full variable domain (rest looked up from reference TRBV5-1 and TRBJ2-7): KAGVTQTPRYLIKTRGQQVTLSCSPISGHRSVSWYQQTPGQGLQFLFEYFSETQRNKGNFPGRFSGRQFSNSRSEMNVSTLELGDSALYLCASSTLSAPDYEQYFGPGTRLTVT.